These 26 T cell receptor beta chains share one sample of origin, sequenced in a study of regulatory T cells in long-lasting Graves disease. Time point reported: newly diagnosed GD, antithyroid drugs for less than 3 months. Extracted RNA from PBMCs served as the source of the TCR library. With iRepertoire HTBI primers and Arm-PCR of CDR3 regions, TCR beta libraries were built. TCRdb used MiXCR to reprocess the multiplex PCR reads, holding one entry per CDR3 protein. The table lists approximately 390,000 distinct CDR3 sequences, under 20% of them singletons, with around 20% in the top ten. These data were also filed under a second study, of T cells in Graves' hyperthyroidism and ophthalmopathy.

The input for sequencing was peripheral blood mononuclear cells (PBMCs), taken at new diagnosis, from a patient treated with antithyroid drugs. These receptors were taken from a young woman with Graves disease.

This clonotype appeared many times. This chain uses TRBV7-3 with TRBJ2-2; D is perhaps TRBD1 (5 bases). In germline, CDR1 is SGHTA, CDR2 FQGTGA. The V and J ends lost 2 bases and 4 bases respectively, with 8 bases between them. The CDR3 covers 14 residues. CDR3 region: CASSLYQGTGELFF. CDR3 nucleotides: TGTGCCAGCAGCTTATACCAGGGCACCGGGGAGCTGTTTTTT.

This clonotype appeared many times. One junction end does not reproduce the germline sequence, and a read error may be involved. The genes are TRBV12-3 or TRBV12-4 and TRBJ1-5, with D perhaps matching TRBD1 (6 bases). This CDR3 contains 14 residues. The DNA of the CDR3 is TGTGCCAGCAGCTTAGGGGGACCTAATCAGCCCCAGCATTTT. Its translation is CASSLGGPNQPQHF.

The genes are TRBV6-2 or TRBV6-3 and TRBJ2-2; D perhaps matches TRBD2 (5 bases). CDR3 length: 14 residues. Germline CDR1 is MNHEY and CDR2 is SVGEGT. V lost 4 bases to trimming and J lost 5 bases, with 11 bases between them. The CDR3, as DNA: TGTGCCAGCAGTTCACTAGACCAAACCGGGGAGCTGTTTTTT. Encoded protein: CASSSLDQTGELFF.

This clonotype has a count of ten or more. The gene calls are TRBV20-1 and TRBJ2-7, with D possibly called TRBD1 or TRBD2 (5 bases each). The CDR3 is 16 amino acids. V lost 3 bases and J 5 bases, leaving 23 bases between the germline ends. Per germline, CDR1 DFQATT and CDR2 SNEGSKA (reference sequence). CDR3 amino acids: CSASDPQGTGKNEQYF. The CDR3 DNA follows: TGCAGTGCTAGTGACCCGCAGGGAACCGGGAAGAACGAGCAGTACTTC.

This clonotype appeared many times. This chain connects TRBV25-1 to TRBJ1-6; weak D call: TRBD1 (5 bases). Trimming cost V 4 bases and J 9 bases, with 13 bases left between them. Per germline, CDR1 MGHDK and CDR2 SYGVNS. The CDR3 extends over 14 amino acids. The CDR3: CASSVFREASPLHF. CDR3 DNA sequence: TGTGCCAGCAGTGTCTTCAGGGAGGCTTCACCCCTCCACTTT.

This clonotype was counted ten times or more. The V call is TRBV3-1, the J call TRBJ2-3; no clear D. There are 13 residues in the CDR3. V lost 0 bases and J 4 bases, leaving 5 bases between the germline ends. Germline V CDR1 and CDR2: LGHDT, YNNKEL (reference sequence). The CDR3 reads CASSQETPDTQYF. CDR3 nucleotides: TGTGCCAGCAGCCAAGAGACACCAGATACGCAGTATTTT.

This clonotype was seen many times. The chain carries TRBV12-3 or TRBV12-4 and TRBJ1-1; 7 positions agree with TRBD1. V dropped 5 bases and J dropped 4; count of bases not matched to a gene: 4. The CDR3 runs 13 residues. CDR3 sequence: CASSTGAGTEAFF. CDR3 bases: TGTGCCAGCAGTACAGGGGCTGGCACTGAAGCTTTCTTT.

Comment on this clonotype: The conserved final phenylalanine or tryptophan is absent from the CDR3, which likely points to a read error. The V gene is TRBV11-2, the J gene TRBJ2-7; D possibly uses TRBD1 or TRBD2 (5 bases each). V lost 1 base and J lost 2, with 9 bases in between. The germline V gene has CDR1 SGHAT and CDR2 FQNNGV. This CDR3 is built from 14 residues. The CDR3, as DNA: TGTGCCAGCAGCTTAGCGTTGGGGGCCTACGAGCAGTACCTC. The encoded protein is CASSLALGAYEQYL.

This clonotype was observed a few times. This chain joins TRBV9 and TRBJ2-2, with 8 bases aligning to TRBD2. The J segment lost 8 bases and the V segment lost 3 bases, leaving 9 bases of the junction unmatched. The CDR3 is 15 amino acids. CDR1 and CDR2 from the germline V gene are SGDLS and YYNGEE. The CDR3 protein is CASSASGSSAGELFF. CDR3 sequence (DNA): TGTGCCAGCAGCGCAAGCGGGAGCTCGGCGGGGGAGCTGTTTTTT.

This clonotype was observed a handful of times. The chain carries TRBV6-1 and TRBJ1-2, with a tentative D call TRBD1 (5 bases). The ends were cut back, 7 bases at V and 0 bases at J, with 9 bases in the middle. The CDR3 has 13 amino acids. Germline V CDR1 and CDR2: MNHNS, SASEGT. CDR3 protein: CASTDRSNYGYTF. CDR3 sequence (DNA): TGTGCCAGCACTGACAGATCTAACTATGGCTACACCTTC.

This clonotype was picked up a small number of times. The rearrangement uses TRBV6-1 and TRBJ1-2, with 7 nucleotides matching TRBD1. This CDR3 region has 13 residues. Germline values: CDR1 MNHNS, CDR2 SASEGT. Trimming at V came to 3 bases and at J to 4 bases, leaving 2 bases not matched to a gene. The CDR3 coding sequence is TGTGCCAGCAGTGAGGGACAGTTCTATGGCTACACCTTC. This encodes CASSEGQFYGYTF.

In regard to this clonotype: A much larger clone lies a single base off, so this may be a read error. The CDR3 region is CATRSYEGTEAFF. As DNA, the CDR3 is TGTGCCACCCGCTCTTATGAGGGGACTGAAGCTTTCTTT. The rearrangement uses TRBV10-3 and TRBJ1-1; TRBD1 is a possible D gene (5 bases). Trimming took off 10 bases at V and 5 bases at J, with 17 bases between the two ends. This CDR3 is built from 13 residues. The germline V gene encodes CDR1 ENHRY and CDR2 SYGVKD.

This clonotype was seen ten or more times. This chain uses TRBV6-1 with TRBJ2-4, with D possibly matching TRBD1 (7 bases). CDR1 and CDR2 (germline): MNHNS, SASEGT. The CDR3 is 14 residues long. Trimming pared 5 bases from V and 6 bases from J, leaving 14 bases between. The CDR3 coding sequence is TGTGCCAGCAGTCCCCAGGGGGGTGGAAACATTCAGTACTTC. Amino acids: CASSPQGGGNIQYF.

This clonotype has just a few counts. The chain is built from TRBV27 and TRBJ1-4; D is uncertain. Germline-derived CDR1 and CDR2 are MNHEY and SMNVEV (reference sequence). The CDR3 sequence is 13 residues long. V lost 6 bases, J lost 7 bases, and 12 bases lay in between. The DNA for the CDR3 is TGTGCCAGCAGCGCTAATCGGGGTGAAAAACTGTTTTTT. This codes for CASSANRGEKLFF. Combining the CDR3 with reference TRBV27 and TRBJ1-4 gives the whole variable domain EAQVTQNPRYLITVTGKKLTVTCSQNMNHEYMSWYRQDPGLGLRQIYYSMNVEVTDKGDVPEGYKVSRKEKRNFPLILESPSPNQTSLYFCASSANRGEKLFFGSGTQLSVL.

With respect to this clonotype: A read error is possible here, since a much larger clone lies one base away. This sequence joins TRBV30 and TRBJ1-3; D is unresolved. The CDR3 consists of 11 residues. Germline V lookup: CDR1 GTSNPN, CDR2 SVGIG (reference sequence). The CDR3 DNA follows: TGTGCCTGGGAAACTGGAACCACCATATATTTT. Its translation: CAWETGTTIYF.

This clonotype was recorded a few times. This CDR3 is CASRRAPYNEQFF. The CDR3 bases are TGTGCCAGTAGAAGAGCTCCGTACAATGAGCAGTTCTTC. The chain couples TRBV19 to TRBJ2-1; D unclear. Germline V gene lookup returns CDR1 LNHDA and CDR2 SQIVND (reference sequence). This CDR3 contains 13 residues. Trimming took 6 bases from V and 4 from J, leaving 10 bases between them. The variable domain in full, completed from reference TRBV19 and TRBJ2-1, reads DGGITQSPKYLFRKEGQNVTLSCEQNLNHDAMYWYRQDPGQGLRLIYYSQIVNDFQKGDIAEGYSVSREKKESFPLTVTSAQKNPTAFYLCASRRAPYNEQFFGPGTRLTVL.

In regard to this clonotype: This may be a read error, as it is one base from a much larger clone. The chain couples TRBV2 to TRBJ2-2, with TRBD2 matching 7 bases. The junction had 5 bases not matched to a gene; V was cut back by 8 bases and J by 5 bases. The CDR3 spans 13 residues. CDR1 SNHLY and CDR2 FYNNEI come from the germline V gene. CDR3 loop: CASCLAETGELFF. The CDR3 region has the DNA TGTGCCAGCTGTCTAGCGGAGACCGGGGAGCTGTTTTTT.

The CDR3 reads CASSRSKGSGGRGSTDTQYF. The CDR3 coding sequence is TGTGCCAGCAGCCGAAGTAAGGGTAGCGGGGGCCGGGGGAGCACAGATACGCAGTATTTT. The chain has TRBV3-1 and TRBJ2-3; 9 bases are a match to TRBD2. This CDR3 is 20 amino acids long. Germline CDR1 reads LGHDT; CDR2 reads YNNKEL (reference sequence). The trim removed 4 bases at V and 0 bases at J, leaving 17 bases unmatched.

The rearrangement joins TRBV7-9 to TRBJ2-5, with a tentative D call TRBD1 (6 bases). Germline CDR1 is SEHNR and CDR2 is FQNEAQ (reference sequence). This CDR3 has 15 residues. V was trimmed by 1 base and J by 3 bases, leaving 12 bases between them. CDR3 coding DNA: TGTGCCAGCAGCTTAGGATGGTCAGGGGAAGAGACCCAGTACTTC. This codes for CASSLGWSGEETQYF.

As concerns this clonotype: This may arise from a read error, as a much more abundant clone is one base away. This chain joins TRBV5-1 and TRBJ2-5; the D gene is possibly TRBD2 (5 bases). The length of the CDR3 is 14 residues. Germline CDR1 is SGHRS and CDR2 is YFSETQ. CDR3: CTSSLDRLAETQYF. In DNA form, the CDR3 reads TGCACCAGCAGCTTGGATCGGCTAGCCGAGACCCAGTACTTC.

This clonotype has a count of ten or more. The rearrangement uses TRBV5-1 and TRBJ2-7; D is perhaps TRBD2 (6 bases). CDR1 is SGHRS, CDR2 YFSETQ, per germline. Trimming took off 4 bases at V and 6 bases at J, with 14 bases between the two ends. The CDR3 is 13 residues long. The CDR3 sequence: CASSGGKGLEQYF. The CDR3 nucleotides read TGCGCCAGCAGCGGGGGGAAGGGCCTCGAGCAGTACTTC.

This clonotype was counted ten times or more. This chain links TRBV24-1 with TRBJ2-3; a possible D gene is TRBD2 (5 bases). The V gene's germline CDR1 is KGHDR and CDR2 SFDVKD. V lost 6 bases, J lost 1 base, and 10 bases lay in between. The length of the CDR3 is 14 residues. CDR3 DNA: TGTGCCACCAGTCCGGCGGGTCGCACAGATACGCAGTATTTT. The encoded protein is CATSPAGRTDTQYF.

This clonotype was seen repeatedly, ten times or more. The chain combines TRBV5-1 with TRBJ1-2, with TRBD1 identical over 7 bases. The germline gives CDR1 SGHRS, CDR2 YFSETQ. There are 14 residues in the CDR3. J lost 0 bases, V lost 4 bases, and 3 bases had no gene match. The CDR3 is CASSAGQTNYGYTF. The CDR3 nucleotides are TGCGCCAGCAGCGCGGGACAGACTAACTATGGCTACACCTTC.

This clonotype has at least ten counts. The chain employs TRBV18 and TRBJ2-7; the D is unclear. Germline V gene sequence: CDR1 KGHSH, CDR2 LQKENI. V was clipped by 6 bases and J by 5 bases, with 11 bases between them. This CDR3 contains 12 residues. CDR3 region: CASSVEVDEQYF. The CDR3 DNA follows: TGTGCCAGCTCCGTTGAGGTTGACGAGCAGTACTTC.

Only a few counts were recorded for this clonotype. V is TRBV10-3 and J is TRBJ2-2; 7 bases are shared with TRBD1. J lost 0 bases, V lost 6 bases, and 4 bases had no gene match. Germline V gives CDR1 ENHRY, CDR2 SYGVKD. The CDR3 consists of 15 residues. CDR3 nucleotide sequence: TGTGCCATCAGGGGACAGACTACGAACACCGGGGAGCTGTTTTTT. This translates into CAIRGQTTNTGELFF.

This clonotype was counted once. The chain couples TRBV11-2 to TRBJ1-1; D might be TRBD1 (6 bases). This CDR3 has 17 residues. V was pared by 4 bases and J by 0 bases, with 18 bases between. Germline V gives CDR1 SGHAT, CDR2 FQNNGV. CDR3 protein: CASSSQGFGRMNTEAFF. CDR3 sequence (DNA): TGTGCCAGCAGCTCCCAGGGGTTCGGGCGGATGAACACTGAAGCTTTCTTT.